The clone carrying this T cell receptor beta chain was counted many times. The source of the sample is a study of T-cell reconstitution after alpha-beta-depleted transplantation in children. Preparing the TCRbeta library involved the use of unique molecular identifiers. TCRdb analysed the PCR reads with MiXCR anew, one entry per CDR3 protein. The sample consists of fewer than 400,000 distinct CDR3 sequences, around 20% of them appearing once. The V and J ends lost 4 bases and 0 bases, in that order; junction bases with no gene match: 4. Germline V gives CDR1 SGHRS, CDR2 YFSETQ. The CDR3 runs to 14 residues.

The sequences come from PBMCs from the stem cell graft donor, collected from the stem cell graft. This receptor was taken from a human donor who donated a stem cell graft to a child with acute myeloid leukemia. V and J are TRBV5-1 and TRBJ2-7, with TRBD2 matching over 7 bases. The CDR3 is CASSPRDYSYEQYF. CDR3 DNA sequence: TGCGCCAGCAGCCCCCGGGACTACTCCTACGAGCAGTACTTC.